The rows below give T cell receptor beta chains drawn from one sample of a study of blood T cells in healthy people across ages. Each CDR3 protein gets one entry after TCRdb re-called the 5' RACE reads with MiXCR. Here the sample spans about 510,000 distinct CDR3 sequences, around a quarter being singletons. Another study also made use of these data, one on T cells of mothers and their children.

What was sequenced was blood. The receptors stem from a boy aged 2-15 years in good health. CDR3s include the opening cysteine and the closing phenylalanine or tryptophan. Fields, in order: CDR3 DNA, CDR3 protein, D gene, clone size, V gene, J gene. A D gene is named only where the DNA matches it firmly. Not all rows give a size; the values are once, few, many and, for expanded clones, a class.

CDR3nt: TGTGCCAGCAGCCACGCCGGGCAGAATGCTAACTATGGCTACACCTTC
CDR3aa: CASSHAGQNANYGYTF
d_gene: -
abundance: -
v_gene: TRBV3-1
j_gene: TRBJ1-2

CDR3nt: TGTGCCAGCAGCTTAGGGACAGGGGCCAACTATGGCTACACCTTC
CDR3aa: CASSLGTGANYGYTF
d_gene: TRBD1
abundance: -
v_gene: TRBV13
j_gene: TRBJ1-2

CDR3nt: TGTGCCAGCTCACCCGGGCTAGCGGGGGAGCAGTACTTC
CDR3aa: CASSPGLAGEQYF
d_gene: TRBD2
abundance: few
v_gene: TRBV18
j_gene: TRBJ2-5

CDR3nt: TGTGCCTCTGGCCTAGCGGCCCAAGAGACCCAGTACTTC
CDR3aa: CASGLAAQETQYF
d_gene: TRBD2
abundance: few
v_gene: TRBV7-9
j_gene: TRBJ2-5

CDR3nt: TGCGCCAGCAGCCAAGAAACAGTGGGCACAGATACGCAGTACTTT
CDR3aa: CASSQETVGTDTQYF
d_gene: -
abundance: -
v_gene: TRBV4-3
j_gene: TRBJ2-3

CDR3nt: TGCGCCAGCAGCTTGGCCTGGCAGCGGGGGTCCTACAATGAGCAGTTCTTC
CDR3aa: CASSLAWQRGSYNEQFF
d_gene: TRBD2
abundance: -
v_gene: TRBV5-1
j_gene: TRBJ2-1

CDR3nt: TGTGCCATCGGGTCTTCGGGGGGTGGTGAGCAGTTCTTC
CDR3aa: CAIGSSGGGEQFF
d_gene: TRBD2
abundance: few
v_gene: TRBV10-3
j_gene: TRBJ2-1

CDR3nt: TGTGCCAGCAGGTCCGGCCTAGCGGGGGGCCCAGATACGCAGTATTTT
CDR3aa: CASRSGLAGGPDTQYF
d_gene: TRBD2
abundance: few
v_gene: TRBV12-3/TRBV12-4
j_gene: TRBJ2-3

CDR3nt: TGTGCCAGCAGTGAGGAACGCGAGATCTCGAACACTGAAGCTTTCTTT
CDR3aa: CASSEEREISNTEAFF
d_gene: -
abundance: -
v_gene: TRBV2
j_gene: TRBJ1-1

CDR3nt: TGCGCCAGCAGCCAAGAGAGACAGCCTTTCTACGAGCAGTACTTC
CDR3aa: CASSQERQPFYEQYF
d_gene: -
abundance: few
v_gene: TRBV4-1
j_gene: TRBJ2-7

CDR3nt: TGCAGTGCTAGAGATGAGCGGGGGGGAAATGAGCAGTTCTTC
CDR3aa: CSARDERGGNEQFF
d_gene: TRBD2
abundance: -
v_gene: TRBV20-1
j_gene: TRBJ2-1

CDR3nt: TGCAGCGTCGTAGAGATAAACTCGGTGGAGACCCAGTACTTC
CDR3aa: CSVVEINSVETQYF
d_gene: -
abundance: few
v_gene: TRBV29-1
j_gene: TRBJ2-5

CDR3nt: TGTGCCACCAGCAGAGGGGTTAGCAATCAGCCCCAGCATTTT
CDR3aa: CATSRGVSNQPQHF
d_gene: -
abundance: -
v_gene: TRBV15
j_gene: TRBJ1-5

CDR3nt: TGTGCCAGCAGCCAAACTAGCGGGGGGGCCGGGAGTACAGATACGCAGTATTTT
CDR3aa: CASSQTSGGAGSTDTQYF
d_gene: TRBD2
abundance: -
v_gene: TRBV3-1
j_gene: TRBJ2-3

CDR3nt: TGTGCCAGCAGCCAGAGCGGGGGGCTTTACAATGAGCAGTTCTTC
CDR3aa: CASSQSGGLYNEQFF
d_gene: TRBD2
abundance: -
v_gene: TRBV7-3
j_gene: TRBJ2-1

CDR3nt: TGTGCCATCAGTGATCAGGGGACCTCCACTGAAGCTTTCTTT
CDR3aa: CAISDQGTSTEAFF
d_gene: -
abundance: few
v_gene: TRBV10-3
j_gene: TRBJ1-1

CDR3nt: TGTGCCATCAGTGACGGGTACTACGAGCAGTACTTC
CDR3aa: CAISDGYYEQYF
d_gene: -
abundance: few
v_gene: TRBV10-3
j_gene: TRBJ2-7

CDR3nt: TGTGCCAGCAGCACTAGGACAGGGAATGGCTACACCTTC
CDR3aa: CASSTRTGNGYTF
d_gene: TRBD1
abundance: -
v_gene: TRBV7-8
j_gene: TRBJ1-2

CDR3nt: TGTGCCAGCAGTTACAAGCGGTACTTCAGGAACACCGGGGAGCTGTTTTTT
CDR3aa: CASSYKRYFRNTGELFF
d_gene: -
abundance: -
v_gene: TRBV6-2/TRBV6-3
j_gene: TRBJ2-2

CDR3nt: TGTGCCAGCAGCTGGGACCCCACAGATACGCAGTATTTT
CDR3aa: CASSWDPTDTQYF
d_gene: -
abundance: few
v_gene: TRBV7-2
j_gene: TRBJ2-3

CDR3nt: TGTGCCAGCAGCGCACTCTCTACATTTCAAGAGACCCAGTACTTC
CDR3aa: CASSALSTFQETQYF
d_gene: -
abundance: few
v_gene: TRBV9
j_gene: TRBJ2-5

CDR3nt: TGTGCCAGCAGCTTGTGGGGGACAGGGAATGAGCAGTTCTTC
CDR3aa: CASSLWGTGNEQFF
d_gene: TRBD1
abundance: -
v_gene: TRBV5-5
j_gene: TRBJ2-1

CDR3nt: TGTGCCAGCAGGAGCGACACAGGGGTCTTTAAGGACCTAAAAATTACGATCCCGAGCATCTTC
CDR3aa: CASRSDTGVFKDLKITIPSIF
d_gene: TRBD1
abundance: -
v_gene: TRBV6-2/TRBV6-3
j_gene: TRBJ2-7

CDR3nt: TGCAGTGCTGGAATGGGGGGTTTTGACACTGAAGCTTTCTTT
CDR3aa: CSAGMGGFDTEAFF
d_gene: -
abundance: -
v_gene: TRBV20-1
j_gene: TRBJ1-1

CDR3nt: TGCGCCAGCCGTTGGGAGGGAGGGGGGCAAGAGACCCAGTACTTC
CDR3aa: CASRWEGGGQETQYF
d_gene: -
abundance: many
v_gene: TRBV4-3
j_gene: TRBJ2-5

CDR3nt: TGCAGCGTTCCGGGACTAGCGGGAGGGTCCTACAATGAGCAGTTCTTC
CDR3aa: CSVPGLAGGSYNEQFF
d_gene: TRBD2
abundance: -
v_gene: TRBV29-1
j_gene: TRBJ2-1

CDR3nt: TGTGCCAGCAGCTTACGTTTAGGACTAGCGGACCCCACAGATACGCAGTATTTT
CDR3aa: CASSLRLGLADPTDTQYF
d_gene: TRBD2
abundance: few
v_gene: TRBV13
j_gene: TRBJ2-3

CDR3nt: TGCGCCAGCAGCTTGGCCAGCGGGGGGACACTATCTAGCCAAGAGACCCAGTACTTC
CDR3aa: CASSLASGGTLSSQETQYF
d_gene: TRBD2
abundance: few
v_gene: TRBV5-1
j_gene: TRBJ2-5

CDR3nt: TGCAGTGCTTGCGGGGGTAGCGGGTTGACAGATACGCAGTATTTT
CDR3aa: CSACGGSGLTDTQYF
d_gene: TRBD2
abundance: -
v_gene: TRBV20-1
j_gene: TRBJ2-3

CDR3nt: TGTGCCAGCTCCCCACAGGGGGCTGCAGATACGCAGTATTTT
CDR3aa: CASSPQGAADTQYF
d_gene: TRBD1
abundance: few
v_gene: TRBV18
j_gene: TRBJ2-3

CDR3nt: TGCGCCAGCAGCTTTGAAGATACGCAGTATTTT
CDR3aa: CASSFEDTQYF
d_gene: -
abundance: few
v_gene: TRBV5-1
j_gene: TRBJ2-3

CDR3nt: TGCGCCAGCAGCTTGGGGACGGCGAGGGACATTCAGTACTTC
CDR3aa: CASSLGTARDIQYF
d_gene: -
abundance: -
v_gene: TRBV5-1
j_gene: TRBJ2-4

CDR3nt: TGTGCCAGCTCACCAGGACAGGGCCCCTTTGACGAGCAGTACTTC
CDR3aa: CASSPGQGPFDEQYF
d_gene: TRBD1
abundance: -
v_gene: TRBV18
j_gene: TRBJ2-7

CDR3nt: TGTGCCAGCAGCTACTACAGGGGAAATTCGACCGGGGAGCTGTTTTTT
CDR3aa: CASSYYRGNSTGELFF
d_gene: TRBD1
abundance: -
v_gene: TRBV5-5
j_gene: TRBJ2-2

CDR3nt: TGTGCCAGCAGCTTAGGGACACAAGGGACCCAGTACTTC
CDR3aa: CASSLGTQGTQYF
d_gene: -
abundance: few
v_gene: TRBV11-2
j_gene: TRBJ2-5

CDR3nt: TGTGCCAGCAGCGGAAAGACTAGCGGGAAGGGTGAGCAGTTCTTC
CDR3aa: CASSGKTSGKGEQFF
d_gene: TRBD2
abundance: -
v_gene: TRBV7-9
j_gene: TRBJ2-1

CDR3nt: TGCGCCAGCACCGAGGGGGGAGCCTACGAGCAGTACTTC
CDR3aa: CASTEGGAYEQYF
d_gene: -
abundance: -
v_gene: TRBV5-1
j_gene: TRBJ2-7

CDR3nt: TGTGCCAGCAGCGTGGATCCGATTTCTAGCACAGATACGCAGTATTTT
CDR3aa: CASSVDPISSTDTQYF
d_gene: -
abundance: -
v_gene: TRBV9
j_gene: TRBJ2-3

CDR3nt: TGTGCCATCATGGGGACAGGGAAGGACACTGAAGCTTTCTTT
CDR3aa: CAIMGTGKDTEAFF
d_gene: TRBD1
abundance: few
v_gene: TRBV10-3
j_gene: TRBJ1-1

CDR3nt: TGTGCCAGCAGCTTAGGGACTAGCGGGGGAAGCTACGAGCAGTACTTC
CDR3aa: CASSLGTSGGSYEQYF
d_gene: TRBD2
abundance: few
v_gene: TRBV7-6
j_gene: TRBJ2-7

CDR3nt: TGTGCCAGCAGCCAAGCTCTAGCGGGAAAAGGGTTGTATTTT
CDR3aa: CASSQALAGKGLYF
d_gene: TRBD2
abundance: few
v_gene: TRBV3-1
j_gene: TRBJ2-3

CDR3nt: TGTGCCACGGGGGGAGATTATCAGCCCCAGCATTTT
CDR3aa: CATGGDYQPQHF
d_gene: -
abundance: -
v_gene: TRBV12-3/TRBV12-4
j_gene: TRBJ1-5

CDR3nt: TGTGCCAGCAGCGGGAGTAGCTTCACAGATACGCAGTATTTT
CDR3aa: CASSGSSFTDTQYF
d_gene: -
abundance: few
v_gene: TRBV7-9
j_gene: TRBJ2-3

CDR3nt: TGTGCCAGCAGTTTCGGGTACACTGAAGCTTTCTTT
CDR3aa: CASSFGYTEAFF
d_gene: -
abundance: -
v_gene: TRBV12-3/TRBV12-4
j_gene: TRBJ1-1

CDR3nt: TGTGCCACCTCGGGGACTAGCGTTTACAATGAGCAGTTCTTC
CDR3aa: CATSGTSVYNEQFF
d_gene: TRBD2
abundance: few
v_gene: TRBV7-9
j_gene: TRBJ2-1